This is a list of T cell receptor beta chains from one sample in a study of shared clonotypes between healthy human individuals. The assay was immunoSEQ multiplex PCR, and TCRdb's table has in-frame clones only and misses some. In the table there are fewer than 1 million clones, about 96% of which are singletons. What was sequenced was naive CD8+ T cells sorted from blood. These receptor sequences come from a man aged 25-45 years in good health. The CDR3 runs from the conserved cysteine through the conserved F or W. D genes are given only for firm matches. Clone size is not always given. Where it is, it says once, few, many or a class for expanded clones.

>TRBV7-8|NA|NA|TRBJ1-5
TGTGCCAGCAGCTTAACGTACAACGATCAGCCCCAGCATTTT
CASSLTYNDQPQHF
>TRBV14|NA|NA|TRBJ2-5
TGTGCCAGCAGCCATGTTTTTTTCGGGCAGCCCAAAGAGACCCAGTACTTC
CASSHVFFGQPKETQYF
>TRBV27|NA|TRBD2|TRBJ2-1
TGTGCCAGTTTTGGTATAGCGGGTGGTTACAATGAGCAGTTCTTC
CASFGIAGGYNEQFF
>TRBV10-2|NA|NA|TRBJ2-5
TGCGCCAGCAGTGTCCGGGACCCTCAAGAGACCCAGTACTTC
CASSVRDPQETQYF
>TRBV6-6|NA|NA|TRBJ2-7
TGTGCCAGCCCCTGGCGGGTATGTAATTGGTACGAGCAGTACTTC
CASPWRVCNWYEQYF
>TRBV11-3|NA|TRBD1|TRBJ2-2
TGTGCCAGCAGCCAAAGGACAGGGGGCAGCGGGGAGCTGTTTTTT
CASSQRTGGSGELFF
>TRBV7-8|NA|TRBD1|TRBJ2-7
TGTGCCAGCAGCTCCGGCGGCGGACAGGGGTGGAACGAGCAGTACTTC
CASSSGGGQGWNEQYF
>TRBV7-9|few|NA|TRBJ2-5
TGTGCCAGCAGCCTTAATCGTCTGACGGGAGAGACCCAGTACTTC
CASSLNRLTGETQYF
>TRBV29-1|NA|TRBD1|TRBJ2-7
TGCAGCGCCGTGGGACAGCCTGGTGGTGAGCAGTACTTC
CSAVGQPGGEQYF
>TRBV7-9|NA|TRBD2|TRBJ2-1
TGTGCCAGCAGCTCAGCCACTAGCGGAGCCTACAATGAGCAGTTCTTC
CASSSATSGAYNEQFF
>TRBV6-5|NA|NA|TRBJ2-1
TGTGCCAGCAGTCTATCCGGTCCCCAGGGCGATGAGCAGTTCTTC
CASSLSGPQGDEQFF
>TRBV9|NA|TRBD2|TRBJ2-7
TGTGCCAGCAGTGAGCTCGGGACTAGTAACGCCTACGAGCAGTACTTC
CASSELGTSNAYEQYF
>TRBV20-1|once|NA|TRBJ2-7
TGCAGTGCAGGGGCCTACGAGCAGTACTTC
CSAGAYEQYF
>TRBV11-2|NA|NA|TRBJ2-3
TGTGCCAGCAGCCCCCCCCTTGAGGGTTCCGAAAGCACAGATACGCAGTATTTT
CASSPPLEGSESTDTQYF
>TRBV27|NA|TRBD2|TRBJ2-3
TGTGCCAGCAGTTCCCGGACTAGCGGGAGGCCCAATACGCAGTATTTT
CASSSRTSGRPNTQYF
>TRBV9|NA|NA|TRBJ1-3
TGTGCCAGCAGCGCAAATAGGGACGGATTCTCTGGAAACACCATATATTTT
CASSANRDGFSGNTIYF
>TRBV7-9|NA|NA|TRBJ2-2
TGTGCCAGCTTAAGCGGGGAGCTGTTTTTT
CASLSGELFF
>TRBV29-1|NA|NA|TRBJ2-1
TGCAGCGCTTGGGAGCGGTCCTACAATGAGCAGTTCTTC
CSAWERSYNEQFF
>TRBV28|NA|NA|TRBJ2-2
TGTGCCAGCAGTTCATACAACGGGGTCTCAACGAACACCGGGGAGCTGTTTTTT
CASSSYNGVSTNTGELFF
>TRBV7-9|NA|TRBD1|TRBJ2-1
TGTGCCAGCAGTCCCCGGGACAGGATCTACAATGAGCAGTTCTTC
CASSPRDRIYNEQFF
>TRBV19|NA|NA|TRBJ2-7
TGTGCCAGTAGTATCGGTGGAGTTTGGCCGTCCTTC
CASSIGGVWPSF
>TRBV6-1|NA|TRBD1|TRBJ2-7
TGTGCCAGCAGTGAACTACGGACAGGGTGGGACGAGCAGTACTTC
CASSELRTGWDEQYF
>TRBV28|NA|NA|TRBJ1-2
TGTGCCAGCAGTTTCCGACAGATCGATGGCTACACCTTC
CASSFRQIDGYTF
>TRBV6-1|NA|NA|TRBJ1-1
TGTGCCAGCACACAGGGTTTTCGCACTGAAGCTTTCTTT
CASTQGFRTEAFF
>TRBV9|NA|NA|TRBJ2-1
TGTGCCAGCAGCGTAGAAGGTGGGGGTGAGCAGTTCTTC
CASSVEGGGEQFF
>TRBV11-2|NA|TRBD1|TRBJ2-2
TGTGCCAGCAGTGGGACAGGGGAGTCGAACACCGGGGAGCTGTTTTTT
CASSGTGESNTGELFF
>TRBV9|NA|NA|TRBJ1-4
TGTGCCAGCAGCGCCCGAACGGGCACTAATGAAAAACTGTTTTTT
CASSARTGTNEKLFF
>TRBV15|NA|TRBD1|TRBJ2-1
TGTGCCACCCGGCAGGGGGCGAATGAGCAGTTCTTC
CATRQGANEQFF
>TRBV6-1|NA|NA|TRBJ2-7
TGTGCCAGCGGGTCAGACTACGAGCAGTACTTC
CASGSDYEQYF
>TRBV9|NA|NA|TRBJ1-5
TGTGCCAGCAGCGTAGGATCTAGCAATCAGCCCCAGCATTTT
CASSVGSSNQPQHF
>TRBV29-1|NA|TRBD2|TRBJ2-3
TGCAGCGTTGATCCGTCCCTTACTAGCGAGCCTCTCACAGATACGCAGTATTTT
CSVDPSLTSEPLTDTQYF
>TRBV29-1|NA|NA|TRBJ2-7
TGCAGCGTTGACGATACAGGGTACGAGCAGTACTTC
CSVDDTGYEQYF
>TRBV27|NA|TRBD1|TRBJ1-5
TGTGCCAGCAGTTTTCGAGACAGGGTCAATCAGCCCCAGCATTTT
CASSFRDRVNQPQHF
>TRBV5-1|NA|TRBD2|TRBJ2-3
TGCGCCAGCAGCTCGGAACCGGGACTAGCGGGAGCGGGCACAGATACGCAGTATTTT
CASSSEPGLAGAGTDTQYF
>TRBV13|NA|TRBD2|TRBJ2-7
TGTGCCAGCAGCTTAGGCACTAGCGGGAGTTACGAGCAGTACTTC
CASSLGTSGSYEQYF